This T cell receptor (beta chain) originates from a study of cytomegalovirus exposure and HLA in healthy donors. Whole-study results and caveats: A later analysis linked a missense variant in DCLRE1C to the trimming of TCR beta V and J genes.

This clone was detected only once. The target antigen is unknown. V gave up 6 bases and J gave up 8 bases; unmatched junction bases: 4. Germline CDR1 and CDR2: ENHRY and SYGVKD. This CDR3 spans 14 amino acids. Primers: 60 Vbeta forward and 13 Jbeta reverse. Sequenced by immunoSEQ multiplex PCR; TCRdb stores in-frame clones only, minus some. The sample includes some 100,000 clones, around 85% seen only once; the top ten take about 3.7%. Donors were nominally healthy when sampled, though unrecorded immune exposures were likely. The source of this sequence is a man aged 25 to 45 in good health and CMV-seronegative. Material: PBMCs. This chain uses TRBV10-3 with TRBJ2-1; 13 nucleotides line up with TRBD2. Here the CDR3 DNA reads TGTGCCATCAGGACTAGCGGGGGGTACGATGAGCAGTTCTTC. This encodes CAIRTSGGYDEQFF.